These 18 T cell receptor beta chains were sequenced from one sample in a study of regulatory T cells in long-lasting Graves disease. This sample's time point: newly diagnosed GD, antithyroid drugs for less than 3 months. Preparation of the TCR library used RNA extracted from PBMCs. Arm-PCR with iRepertoire HTBI primers amplified the CDR3 regions for these TCR beta libraries. TCRdb redid the calling of the multiplex PCR reads with MiXCR, one entry per CDR3 protein. Found here are about 560,000 distinct CDR3 sequences, about 15% of them singletons; the top ten hold approximately 12%. These data also formed part of another study, on T cells in Graves' hyperthyroidism and ophthalmopathy.

This material consisted of peripheral blood mononuclear cells (PBMCs), taken at new diagnosis, from a patient treated with antithyroid drugs. All receptors come from a man younger than 35 with Graves disease.

This clonotype was seen only a few times. The rearrangement links TRBV2 to TRBJ2-3, with no clear D. Germline loops: CDR1 SNHLY, CDR2 FYNNEI. This CDR3 spans 20 amino acids. V dropped 2 bases and J dropped 2 bases, with 26 bases sitting between them. The CDR3 region has the DNA TGTGCCAGCAGTGAACGGAACTTCGGCGAACTTCCTCTTCACACAGATACGCAGTATTTT. Translated: CASSERNFGELPLHTDTQYF. The whole variable domain, remainder taken from reference TRBV2 and TRBJ2-3, is EPEVTQTPSHQVTQMGQEVILRCVPISNHLYFYWYRQILGQKVEFLVSFYNNEISEKSEIFDDQFSVERPDGSNFTLKIRSTKLEDSAMYFCASSERNFGELPLHTDTQYFGPGTRLTVL.

This clonotype was counted a few times. The chain has TRBV7-8 and TRBJ1-1, with TRBD1 matching 7 bases. Germline assignment: CDR1 SGHVS and CDR2 FQNEAQ. The CDR3 totals 13 residues. The V gene end was trimmed by 4 bases and the J gene end by 4 bases; junction bases not matched to a gene: 3. CDR3 protein: CASSSRQGTEAFF. The CDR3 nucleotides are TGTGCCAGCAGCTCCCGACAGGGCACTGAAGCTTTCTTT.

V and J are TRBV20-1 and TRBJ2-1; D possibly corresponds to TRBD2 (6 bases). The CDR3 runs 14 residues. Trimming removed 0 bases at V and 7 bases at J, with 13 bases between. CDR1 is DFQATT, CDR2 SNEGSKA, per germline (reference sequence). The CDR3 nucleotides read TGCAGTGCTAGAGACCCAACGGGGGATAATGAGCAGTTCTTC. This encodes CSARDPTGDNEQFF.

The chain combines TRBV7-9 with TRBJ2-1; D remains unclear. The ends were cut back, 0 bases at V and 0 bases at J, with 9 bases in the middle. This CDR3 is built from 16 residues. Germline V gene sequence: CDR1 SEHNR, CDR2 FQNEAQ (reference sequence). CDR3 DNA: TGTGCCAGCAGCTTAGCGCCAGCGAACTCCTACAATGAGCAGTTCTTC. Translating it yields CASSLAPANSYNEQFF.

There are many counts of this clonotype. This chain connects TRBV20-1 to TRBJ2-7, with TRBD2 matching 11 bases. Germline values: CDR1 DFQATT, CDR2 SNEGSKA (reference sequence). After removal of 3 bases from V and 4 bases from J, the junction contained 8 bases not matched to a gene. The CDR3 has 15 residues. For the CDR3, the DNA is TGCAGTGCTAGGGGCCCTAGCGGGAGGAGATACGAGCAGTACTTC. It specifies CSARGPSGRRYEQYF.

This clonotype was seen ten or more times. The V call is TRBV20-1, the J call TRBJ2-3; 7 bases line up with TRBD2. There are 13 residues in the CDR3. V was clipped by 6 bases and J by 1 base; unmatched bases: 4. The V gene's germline CDR1 is DFQATT and CDR2 SNEGSKA (reference sequence). The CDR3: CSARLARTDTQYF. In DNA, the CDR3 is TGCAGTGCGCGACTAGCCCGCACAGATACGCAGTATTTT.

The CDR3 loop reads CASGRQAYEQYF. CDR3 nucleotides: TGTGCCAGCGGTCGACAGGCCTACGAGCAGTACTTC. The chain employs TRBV5-6 and TRBJ2-7, with a tentative D call TRBD1 (6 bases). CDR3 size: 12 residues. The V gene's germline CDR1 is SGHDT and CDR2 YYEEEE. Trimming left V 7 bases short and J 2 bases short, with 10 bases between.

This clonotype was detected ten times or more. The V gene is TRBV28, the J gene TRBJ1-1; D is uncertain. The CDR3 loop spans 14 amino acids. V dropped 2 bases and J dropped 0 bases, with 7 bases sitting between them. Per germline, CDR1 MDHEN and CDR2 SYDVKM. In DNA form, the CDR3 reads TGTGCCAGCAGTTTAAACAGTCTGAACACTGAAGCTTTCTTT. This encodes CASSLNSLNTEAFF.

This chain uses TRBV30 with TRBJ1-1, with 9 bases matching TRBD1. The CDR3 has 13 amino acids. V dropped 4 bases and J dropped 11; count of bases not matched to a gene: 11. Germline values: CDR1 GTSNPN, CDR2 SVGIG (reference sequence). The CDR3 DNA sequence: TGTGCCTGGAACAGGGGGCCCCCGGGGGGTGCTTTCTTT. This encodes CAWNRGPPGGAFF.

This clonotype appeared many times. The chain uses TRBV18 and TRBJ1-1; TRBD1 matches at 9 bases. CDR1 and CDR2 (germline): KGHSH, LQKENI. With V trimmed by 3 bases and J by 1 base, 6 bases remained unmatched. The CDR3 loop spans 16 amino acids. CDR3 protein: CASSPGQGMTNTEAFF. The CDR3 nucleotides read TGTGCCAGCTCACCCGGACAGGGGATGACGAACACTGAAGCTTTCTTT.

There are many counts of this clonotype. V usage is TRBV28 and J usage is TRBJ2-2; no clear D. The CDR3 contains 14 residues. CDR1 MDHEN and CDR2 SYDVKM come from the germline V gene. V was pared by 4 bases and J by 5 bases, with 11 bases between. The CDR3 spells CASSSAEITGELFF. CDR3 nucleotides: TGTGCCAGCAGTTCCGCCGAAATTACCGGGGAGCTGTTTTTT.

In the case of this clonotype: Given a far larger clone just one base away, this is likely a sequencing read error. The chain employs TRBV28 and TRBJ2-1; a possible D gene is TRBD1 (5 bases). Matching the DNA end better, TRBJ2-3 makes the J call doubtful. There are 15 residues in the CDR3. Germline CDR1 MDHEN, CDR2 SYDVKM. The CDR3 sequence: CASSPQRGHTGTQYF. The CDR3 DNA reads TGTGCCAGCAGTCCACAGAGAGGTCACACAGGTACGCAGTATTTT.

This clonotype turned up a few times. The junction departs from the called germline gene at one end, perhaps through a read error. CDR3 nucleotide sequence: TGCAGTGCTAAGGCCCGGCAGTTCGACACTGAAGCTTCCTTT. Translated: CSAKARQFDTEASF. This chain uses TRBV20-1 with TRBJ1-1; D call uncertain. Germline CDR1 DFQATT, CDR2 SNEGSKA (reference sequence). The CDR3 totals 14 residues.

The chain carries TRBV20-1 and TRBJ2-3; 11 bases are a match to TRBD2. The ends lost 7 bases at V and 10 bases at J; junction bases unmatched: 28. This CDR3 spans 19 amino acids. CDR1 and CDR2 from the germline V gene are DFQATT and SNEGSKA (reference sequence). The DNA of the CDR3 is TGCAGTGTTCAGACAGGGCCTCTTAGCGGGAGGGCCCCCCAAACTCCGCAGTATTTT. Residues: CSVQTGPLSGRAPQTPQYF.

This clonotype was counted many times. The chain combines TRBV3-1 with TRBJ2-2; D is perhaps TRBD1 (6 bases). Germline-derived CDR1 and CDR2 are LGHDT and YNNKEL (reference sequence). The CDR3 length is 19 residues. Between the trimmed V and J ends, which lost 4 bases and 0 bases, there was a span of 21 bases. CDR3 sequence: CASSRGTGSRRTNTGELFF. The CDR3 DNA is TGTGCCAGCAGCCGGGGAACAGGGAGCCGGCGGACGAACACCGGGGAGCTGTTTTTT.

The gene calls are TRBV6-2 or TRBV6-3 and TRBJ2-1; D possibly matches TRBD1 or TRBD2 (5 bases each). Deletions cut 4 bases from V and 6 bases from J, with 7 bases between. Germline values: CDR1 MNHEY, CDR2 SVGEGT. The CDR3 contains 12 residues. The CDR3 DNA follows: TGTGCCAGCAGTTGGGGGTCCAATGAGCAGTTCTTC. Residues: CASSWGSNEQFF.

The chain has TRBV14 and TRBJ1-1, with D unresolved. CDR1 is SGHDN, CDR2 FVKESK, per germline. This CDR3 has 11 residues. V lost 4 bases to trimming and J lost 7 bases, with 7 bases between them. CDR3 bases: TGTGCCAGCAGCCGAGTAGGTGAAGCTTTCTTT. This encodes CASSRVGEAFF.

At least ten counts were recorded for this clonotype. CDR3 sequence reads: CAWSVGTGNTEAFF. Here the CDR3 DNA reads TGTGCCTGGAGTGTAGGGACAGGGAACACTGAAGCTTTCTTT. This sequence joins TRBV30 and TRBJ1-1; 8 bases agree with TRBD1. The CDR3 runs 14 residues. Germline values: CDR1 GTSNPN, CDR2 SVGIG (reference sequence). V gave up 0 bases and J gave up 1 base; unmatched junction bases: 1.